This T cell receptor (beta chain) was retrieved from a study of regulatory T cells in long-lasting Graves disease. Time point described: persistent/refractory GD, antithyroid drugs over 5 years with positive TRAb. Extracted RNA from PBMCs served as the source of the TCR library. Patients all came to the study from an endocrinology department in Xi'an, China. Trimming took off 6 bases at V and 1 base at J, with 10 bases between the two ends. Germline assignment: CDR1 SGHAT and CDR2 FQNNGV. The CDR3 runs 13 residues. At least ten counts were recorded for this clonotype. Its specificity is unknown. Combining iRepertoire HTBI primers with Arm-PCR of CDR3 regions, the authors built TCR beta libraries. In the source study's methods: Identified across the samples were around 62 TRBV segments and about 15 TRBJ segments. TCRdb called the multiplex PCR reads again in MiXCR, with one record for every CDR3 protein. TCRdb, rather than the study authors, made the V and J calls. The data show some 370,000 distinct CDR3 sequences, 23% seen once.

Study observations and caveats: It was in persistent disease that TRBV28, TRBJ1-2 and TRBJ2-5 were favored. Thyroid tissue was not studied; only peripheral blood was.

The sample consisted of peripheral blood mononuclear cells (PBMCs), taken when the disease was refractory, from a patient treated with antithyroid drugs. This clonotype was obtained from a woman in her thirties or forties with Graves disease. The rearrangement joins TRBV11-2 to TRBJ2-7, with D maybe TRBD1 (6 bases). The CDR3 here is CASSPGTSYEQYF. DNA for the CDR3: TGTGCCAGCAGTCCCGGGACATCCTACGAGCAGTACTTC.